This T cell receptor (beta chain) was identified in a study of blood T cell repertoires in COVID-19. Overall study: Sites in the United States, Italy and Spain provided acute and convalescent COVID-19 samples. The analysed material was cDNA or gDNA that came from T cells, B-cell-depleted T cells, or PBMCs.

In the original processing: Estimates of nucleated cell counts were drawn from the amplification of reference gene primers. Clones were sequenced by immunoSEQ multiplex PCR, and TCRdb holds only the in-frame ones, with some missing. V, J and clone size are those of that table, while D and trimming were read from the DNA. The table shows some 100,000 clones, with 70% to 85% occurring only once. Per germline, CDR1 SGHTS and CDR2 YDEGEE. The length of the CDR3 is 16 residues. The junction had 11 bases not matched to a gene; V was cut back by 4 bases and J by 5 bases. Source material: peripheral blood. The clonotype was recovered from a woman at least 80 years old with active or convalescent COVID-19. The V gene is TRBV5-8, the J gene TRBJ1-4, with 7 bases fitting TRBD1. In DNA, the CDR3 is TGTGCCAGCAGCAATTTAGGACAGGCGGAAAATGAAAAACTGTTTTTT. The encoded protein is CASSNLGQAENEKLFF.